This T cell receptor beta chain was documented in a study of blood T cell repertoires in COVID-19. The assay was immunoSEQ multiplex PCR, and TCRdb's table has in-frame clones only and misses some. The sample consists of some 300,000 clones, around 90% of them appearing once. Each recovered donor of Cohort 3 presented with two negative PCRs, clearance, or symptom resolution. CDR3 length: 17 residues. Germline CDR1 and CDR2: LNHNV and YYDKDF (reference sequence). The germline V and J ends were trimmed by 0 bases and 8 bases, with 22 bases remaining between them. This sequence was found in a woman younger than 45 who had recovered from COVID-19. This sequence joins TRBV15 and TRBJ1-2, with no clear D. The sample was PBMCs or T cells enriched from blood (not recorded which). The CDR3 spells CATSRDGYTASREGYTF. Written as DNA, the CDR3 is TGTGCCACCAGCAGAGACGGGTACACGGCCTCTCGGGAGGGCTACACCTTC.